The rows below give T cell receptor beta chains drawn from one sample of a study of beta chain features in type 1 diabetes. Here immunoSEQ multiplex PCR was the method, and the copy in TCRdb shows in-frame clones only, minus some. Of about 350,000 clones listed, around 20% are singletons. What was sequenced was naive CD4+ T cells from blood. These receptors all stem from a woman between 18 and 30 years old in good health. Both conserved end residues are part of each CDR3. D genes are given only for firm matches. Part of the rows lack a size; the others show once, few, many or a class for expanded clones.

TRBV2	TRBJ1-4	13	few	TRBD1	TGTGCCAGCAGTTTTGACAGGGTCGGAAAACTGTTTTTT	CASSFDRVGKLFF
TRBV2	TRBJ1-2	14	-	TRBD1	TGTGCCAGCACCTTTGGACAGGGGGCAAGGGGCTACACCTTC	CASTFGQGARGYTF
TRBV7-3	TRBJ2-3	17	-	TRBD2	TGTGCCAGCAGCCCCGAGGTAGCGGGGGGGCTTAGGGATACGCAGTATTTT	CASSPEVAGGLRDTQYF
TRBV4-1	TRBJ2-1	15	-	-	TGCGCCAGCAGCTCGGCGGGGAGCTCCTACAATGAGCAGTTCTTC	CASSSAGSSYNEQFF
TRBV29-1	TRBJ2-3	12	-	-	TGCAGCGCCGTCACTTCTAGAGATACGCAGTATTTT	CSAVTSRDTQYF
TRBV6-1	TRBJ2-3	15	few	TRBD1	TGTGCCAGCAGTTGGGACAGGGGAGGTGCTGATACGCAGTATTTT	CASSWDRGGADTQYF
TRBV19	TRBJ1-2	10	-	-	TGTGCCAGTAGTGGCCGCGGCTACACCTTC	CASSGRGYTF
TRBV10-3	TRBJ2-5	16	-	-	TGTGCCATCAGTGAGTCGATTGGAGGAGCCCAAGAGACCCAGTACTTC	CAISESIGGAQETQYF
TRBV7-8	TRBJ2-5	13	-	-	TGTGCCAGCTCCCCGGGGGTTCAAGAGACCCAGTACTTC	CASSPGVQETQYF
TRBV6-5	TRBJ2-7	12	few	-	TGTGCCAGCAGTAATAGCGGCTACGAGCAGTACTTC	CASSNSGYEQYF
TRBV19	TRBJ1-2	13	-	-	TGTGCCAGTAGTATGGGACTGTCATATGGCTACACCTTC	CASSMGLSYGYTF
TRBV4-1	TRBJ2-3	16	-	-	TGCGCCAGCAGCCGTTCCCCTAGCAGTAGCACAGATACGCAGTATTTT	CASSRSPSSSTDTQYF
TRBV7-9	TRBJ2-3	14	-	TRBD2	TGTGCCAGCAGCCTGGCGGGGGTGCCAGATACGCAGTATTTT	CASSLAGVPDTQYF
TRBV30	TRBJ2-4	12	-	-	TGTGCCTGCAGGGGCAGCAAAAACATTCAGTACTTC	CACRGSKNIQYF
TRBV6-1	TRBJ1-1	13	-	-	TGTGCCAGCAGCCTAACAGGGAACACTGAAGCTTTCTTT	CASSLTGNTEAFF
TRBV9	TRBJ2-6	19	-	-	TGTGCCAGCAGTCCCTCAGGTGGGAGCCTGCAATGGGGGGCCAACGTCCTGACTTTC	CASSPSGGSLQWGANVLTF
TRBV29-1	TRBJ1-5	14	-	TRBD1	TGCAGCGTTAGCGGACAGGGGTTCAATCAGCCCCAGCATTTT	CSVSGQGFNQPQHF
TRBV2	TRBJ1-3	15	few	TRBD1	TGTGCCAGCAGTACGACAGGGGGCGTCGGAAACACCATATATTTT	CASSTTGGVGNTIYF
TRBV7-2	TRBJ2-6	16	few	-	TGTGCCAGCAGCTTATGGGGGGATTCTGGGGCCAACGTCCTGACTTTC	CASSLWGDSGANVLTF
TRBV5-1	TRBJ1-6	13	-	-	TGCGCCAGCAGCTTGGGGGGAGATTCACCCCTCCACTTT	CASSLGGDSPLHF
TRBV29-1	TRBJ2-1	14	-	-	TGCAGCGCCCGAAGGTCCCAGGGTGGCAATGAGCAGTTCTTC	CSARRSQGGNEQFF
TRBV30	TRBJ1-1	13	few	-	TGTGCCTGGAGTCCTGACTTCGGCCCTGAAGCTTTCTTT	CAWSPDFGPEAFF
TRBV7-2	TRBJ2-7	13	once	TRBD1	TGTGCCAGCAGCCTAGGACAGGGTTGGGAGCAGTACTTC	CASSLGQGWEQYF
TRBV6-5	TRBJ1-6	14	-	-	TGTGCCAGCAGTTACGGCGGTACACCTTCACCCCTCCACTTT	CASSYGGTPSPLHF
TRBV5-6	TRBJ2-5	15	-	TRBD1	TGTGCCAGCAGCTCTGGGACAGGGCGTCGAGAGACCCAGTACTTC	CASSSGTGRRETQYF
TRBV15	TRBJ1-1	14	-	TRBD1	TGTGCCACCAGCAGGGACAGGGTTAACACTGAAGCTTTCTTT	CATSRDRVNTEAFF
TRBV11-2	TRBJ2-2	14	-	-	TGTGCCAGCACCGCGGACAGGAACACCGGGGAGCTGTTTTTT	CASTADRNTGELFF
TRBV7-6	TRBJ2-5	16	few	TRBD2	TGTGCCAGCAGCTTCCAGACTAGCGGGGGAGGCGAGACCCAGTACTTC	CASSFQTSGGGETQYF
TRBV4-1	TRBJ1-2	14	-	-	TGCGCCAGCAGCCAAGACAGTCGGAGCTATGGCTACACCTTC	CASSQDSRSYGYTF
TRBV5-4	TRBJ2-2	15	-	TRBD1	TGTGCCAGCAGCTTCGGGACAGGGAACACCGGGGAGCTGTTTTTT	CASSFGTGNTGELFF
TRBV19	TRBJ2-7	14	few	TRBD1	TGTGCCAGTAGTAACCAGGGGGACCCCTACGAGCAGTACTTC	CASSNQGDPYEQYF
TRBV4-2	TRBJ2-1	15	-	TRBD2	TGTGCCAGCAGCCAAGCGGGAGGGGGTTACAATGAGCAGTTCTTC	CASSQAGGGYNEQFF
TRBV4-1	TRBJ2-5	15	-	TRBD2	TGCGCCAGCAGCCAGTTGACTAGCGGGGAGGAGACCCAGTACTTC	CASSQLTSGEETQYF
TRBV30	TRBJ1-6	15	-	TRBD1	TGTGCCTGGAGTGCCCGGGACAGCTATAATTCACCCCTCCACTTT	CAWSARDSYNSPLHF
TRBV30	TRBJ2-7	14	-	TRBD2	TGTGCCTGGAGTGTAACTAGCGGGGCTTACGAGCAGTACTTC	CAWSVTSGAYEQYF
TRBV7-2	TRBJ2-7	12	-	TRBD1	TGTGCCAGCAGCCGGGACAGGGACGAGCAGTACTTC	CASSRDRDEQYF
TRBV6-5	TRBJ1-1	12	few	TRBD1	TGTGCCAGCAGTTATTCCGGGACAGGTACTTTCTTT	CASSYSGTGTFF
TRBV29-1	TRBJ2-7	13	-	-	TGCAGCGTTGCTCAGACTAGTTCCTACGAGCAGTACTTC	CSVAQTSSYEQYF
TRBV29-1	TRBJ2-7	14	-	TRBD2	TGCAGCGTAGCGGGAGCGGGAGGAGTCGACGAGCAGTACTTC	CSVAGAGGVDEQYF
TRBV9	TRBJ2-5	15	few	TRBD2	TGTGCCAGCAGCGGGGGGACTAGCGGCCAAGAGACCCAGTACTTC	CASSGGTSGQETQYF